The 5 T cell receptor beta chains in this list originate from one sample, sequenced in a study of blood T cell repertoires in COVID-19. Method: immunoSEQ multiplex PCR; TCRdb's copy keeps in-frame clones and lacks some. This sample has some 450,000 clones, with 70% to 90% found just once. Sequencing was performed on peripheral blood. The receptor set was obtained from a man aged 18 to 29 with COVID-19, enrolled during active disease.

The chain employs TRBV2 and TRBJ1-6; TRBD1 aligns across 10 bases. The CDR3 contains 15 residues. Trimming took 7 bases from V and 5 from J; bases not matched to a gene: 5. Germline lookup yields CDR1 SNHLY and CDR2 FYNNEI. CDR3 loop: CASTLGTGDNSPLHF. In nucleotides, the CDR3 is TGTGCCAGCACCTTGGGGACAGGGGATAATTCACCCCTCCACTTT. Complete variable domain (other parts from reference TRBV2 and TRBJ1-6): EPEVTQTPSHQVTQMGQEVILRCVPISNHLYFYWYRQILGQKVEFLVSFYNNEISEKSEIFDDQFSVERPDGSNFTLKIRSTKLEDSAMYFCASTLGTGDNSPLHFGNGTRLTVT.

The chain employs TRBV23-1 and TRBJ2-2; unclear D gene. TRBV23-1 qualifies as an ORF whose function is uncertain. Trimming pared 6 bases from V and 1 base from J, leaving 18 bases between. The CDR3 runs 17 residues. The CDR3 DNA follows: TGCGCCAGCAGCAGCAATTTCAGGCCCCAGAACACCGGGGAGCTGTTTTTT. This gives the protein CASSSNFRPQNTGELFF.

V gene TRBV9 combines with J gene TRBJ2-7; D is possibly TRBD1 (5 bases). CDR3 size: 15 residues. Germline V CDR1 and CDR2: SGDLS, YYNGEE. Trimming left V 0 bases short and J 5 bases short, with 15 bases between. The CDR3 protein is CASSVASSGKHEQYF. CDR3 sequence (DNA): TGTGCCAGCAGCGTAGCTTCATCAGGGAAGCACGAGCAGTACTTC.

V is TRBV24-1 and J is TRBJ2-7; TRBD2 matches at 9 bases. The V gene end was trimmed by 9 bases and the J gene end by 4 bases; junction bases not matched to a gene: 15. Germline V CDR1 and CDR2: KGHDR, SFDVKD. This CDR3 comprises 16 residues. CDR3 nucleotides: TGTGCCACCCGCCCCCTCTCGGGACTAGCTGAGTACGAGCAGTACTTC. Protein: CATRPLSGLAEYEQYF.

The chain employs TRBV24-1 and TRBJ2-5, with 9 bases that match TRBD1. The CDR3 sequence is 15 residues long. Germline V lookup: CDR1 KGHDR, CDR2 SFDVKD. Trimming cost V 3 bases and J 2 bases; bases outside gene matches: 3. CDR3: CATSDPGTGQETQYF. CDR3 DNA: TGTGCCACCAGTGATCCCGGGACAGGGCAAGAGACCCAGTACTTC.